This T cell receptor beta chain derives from a study of T-cell reconstitution after alpha-beta-depleted transplantation in children. Broader study findings: Hyperexpanded clones declined; after one year, newly produced T cells mostly supplied diversity.

Unique molecular identifiers were used to barcode this TCRbeta library. TCRdb used MiXCR to reprocess the PCR reads, holding one entry per CDR3 protein. The sample has a few hundred thousand distinct CDR3 sequences, about a quarter seen once. CDR1 is SGHRS and CDR2 is YFSETQ in the germline V gene. CDR3 length: 14 amino acids. V lost 3 bases, J lost 6 bases, and 3 bases stayed unmatched. Details on this clonotype: What it binds is not known.

This TCR derives from a boy in the first two years of life with Wiskott-Aldrich syndrome, due to receive a stem cell transplant. The chain carries TRBV5-1 and TRBJ2-1; 10 bases are a match to TRBD2. This specimen consisted of PBMCs, obtained before TCRalphabeta/CD19-depleted stem cell transplant. The CDR3 DNA sequence: TGCGCCAGCAGCTGGGGGACTAGCGTCAATGAGCAGTTCTTC. Residues: CASSWGTSVNEQFF. The full variable domain, with the rest looked up from reference TRBV5-1 and TRBJ2-1, is KAGVTQTPRYLIKTRGQQVTLSCSPISGHRSVSWYQQTPGQGLQFLFEYFSETQRNKGNFPGRFSGRQFSNSRSEMNVSTLELGDSALYLCASSWGTSVNEQFFGPGTRLTVL.